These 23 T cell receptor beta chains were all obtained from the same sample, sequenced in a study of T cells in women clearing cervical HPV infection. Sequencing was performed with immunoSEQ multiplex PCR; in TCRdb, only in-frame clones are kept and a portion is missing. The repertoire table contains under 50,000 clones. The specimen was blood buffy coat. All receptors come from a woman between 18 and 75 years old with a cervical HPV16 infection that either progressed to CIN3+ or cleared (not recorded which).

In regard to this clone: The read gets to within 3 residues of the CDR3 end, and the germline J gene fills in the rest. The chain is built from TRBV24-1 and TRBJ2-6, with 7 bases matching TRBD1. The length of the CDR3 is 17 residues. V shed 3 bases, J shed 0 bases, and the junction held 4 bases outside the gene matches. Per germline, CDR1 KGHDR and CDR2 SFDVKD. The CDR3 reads CATSDPGQPSGANVLTF. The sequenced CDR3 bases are TGTGCCACCAGTGATCCGGGACAGCCCTCTGGGGCCAACGTC.

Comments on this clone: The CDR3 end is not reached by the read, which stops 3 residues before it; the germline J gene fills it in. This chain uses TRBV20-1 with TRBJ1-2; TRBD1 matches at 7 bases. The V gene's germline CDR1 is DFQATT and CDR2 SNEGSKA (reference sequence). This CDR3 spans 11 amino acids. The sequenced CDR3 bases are TGCAGTGGGGACACAGGGGAAGGC. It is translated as CSGDTGEG. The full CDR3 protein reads CSGDTGEGYTF.

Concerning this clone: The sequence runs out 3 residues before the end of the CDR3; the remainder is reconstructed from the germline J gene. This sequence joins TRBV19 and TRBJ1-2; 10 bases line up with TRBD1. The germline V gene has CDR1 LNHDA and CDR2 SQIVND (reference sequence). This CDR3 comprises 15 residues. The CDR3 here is CASRLGTGAYGDYTF. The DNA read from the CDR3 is TGTGCCAGTAGGCTCGGGACAGGGGCGTATGGCGAC.

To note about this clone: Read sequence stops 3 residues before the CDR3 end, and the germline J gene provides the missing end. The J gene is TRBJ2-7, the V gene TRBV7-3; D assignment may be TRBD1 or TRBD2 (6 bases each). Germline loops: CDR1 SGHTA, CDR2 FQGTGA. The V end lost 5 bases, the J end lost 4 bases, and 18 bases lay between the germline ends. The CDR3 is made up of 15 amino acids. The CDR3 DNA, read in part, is TGTGCCAGCAGCCCCGGTGGAGGGGGTTTTTACGAG. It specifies CASSPGGGGFYE. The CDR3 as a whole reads CASSPGGGGFYEQYF.

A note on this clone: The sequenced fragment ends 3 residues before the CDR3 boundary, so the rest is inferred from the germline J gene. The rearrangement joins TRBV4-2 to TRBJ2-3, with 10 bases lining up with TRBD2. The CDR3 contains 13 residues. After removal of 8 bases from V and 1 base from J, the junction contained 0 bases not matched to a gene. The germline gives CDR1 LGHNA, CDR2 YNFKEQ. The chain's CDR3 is CASLAGGTDTQYF. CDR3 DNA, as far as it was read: TGTGCCAGCCTAGCGGGGGGCACAGATACG.

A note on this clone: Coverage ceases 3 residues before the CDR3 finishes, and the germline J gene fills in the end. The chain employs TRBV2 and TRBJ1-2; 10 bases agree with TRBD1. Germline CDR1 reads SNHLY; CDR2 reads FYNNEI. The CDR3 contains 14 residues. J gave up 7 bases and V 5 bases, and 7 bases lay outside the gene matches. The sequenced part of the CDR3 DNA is TGTGCCAGCAGTTCGGACAGGGGGTTAGGTGGC. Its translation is CASSSDRGLGG. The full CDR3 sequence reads CASSSDRGLGGYTF.

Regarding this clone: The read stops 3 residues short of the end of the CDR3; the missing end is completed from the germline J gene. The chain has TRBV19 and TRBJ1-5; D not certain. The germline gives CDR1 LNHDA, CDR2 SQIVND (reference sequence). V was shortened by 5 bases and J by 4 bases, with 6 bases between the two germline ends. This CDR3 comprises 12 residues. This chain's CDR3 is CASSQLNQPQHF. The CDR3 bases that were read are TGTGCCAGTAGTCAACTAAATCAGCCC.

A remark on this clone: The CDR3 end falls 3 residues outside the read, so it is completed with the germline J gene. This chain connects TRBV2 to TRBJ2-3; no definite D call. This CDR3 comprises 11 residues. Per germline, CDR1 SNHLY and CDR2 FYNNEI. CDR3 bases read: TGTGCCAGCAAGCTCCAAGAGACG. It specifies CASKLQET. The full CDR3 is CASKLQETQYF.

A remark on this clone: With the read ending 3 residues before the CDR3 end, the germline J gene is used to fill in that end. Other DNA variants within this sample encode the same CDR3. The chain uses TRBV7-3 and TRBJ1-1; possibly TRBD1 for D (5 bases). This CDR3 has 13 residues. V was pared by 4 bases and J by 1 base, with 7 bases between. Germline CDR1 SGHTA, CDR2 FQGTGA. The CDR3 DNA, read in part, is TGTGCCAGCAGCTCCGACAGGAACACTGAA. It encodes CASSSDRNTE. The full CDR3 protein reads CASSSDRNTEAFF.

CDR3 in amino acids: CSTMLYGENTEAFF. Incomplete CDR3 DNA: TGCAGCACTATGCTTTACGGAGAGAACACTGAA. The J gene is TRBJ1-1, the V gene TRBV29-1; D remains unclear. The read comes to an end 3 residues before the CDR3 does, leaving the germline J gene to fill in the end. V was shortened by 8 bases and J by 1 base, with 17 bases between the two germline ends. The length of the CDR3 is 14 residues. The germline V gene encodes CDR1 SQVTM and CDR2 ANQGSEA. Supplemented by reference TRBV29-1 and TRBJ1-1, the full variable domain reads SAVISQKPSRDICQRGTSLTIQCQVDSQVTMMFWYRQQPGQSLTLIATANQGSEATYESGFVIDKFPISRPNLTFSTLTVSNMSPEDSSIYLCSTMLYGENTEAFFGQGTRLTVV.

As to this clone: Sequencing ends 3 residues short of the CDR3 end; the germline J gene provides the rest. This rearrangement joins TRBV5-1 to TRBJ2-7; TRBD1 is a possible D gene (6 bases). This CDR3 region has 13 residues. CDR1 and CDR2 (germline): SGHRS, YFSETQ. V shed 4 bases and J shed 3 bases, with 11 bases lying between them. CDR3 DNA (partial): TGCGCCAGCAGCGCGACAGGCCACTACGAG. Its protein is CASSATGHYE. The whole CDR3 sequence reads CASSATGHYEQYF.

CDR3 DNA (partial): TGTGCCAGCAGTGAGGAGGCAGGGTTATGGTACGAC. Translating gives CASSEEAGLWYD. The whole CDR3 sequence is CASSEEAGLWYDYTF. The genes are TRBV2 and TRBJ1-2; TRBD1 might be the D (5 bases). Sequencing ends 3 residues short of the CDR3 end; the germline J gene provides the rest. CDR3 size: 15 residues. CDR1 and CDR2 from the germline V gene are SNHLY and FYNNEI.

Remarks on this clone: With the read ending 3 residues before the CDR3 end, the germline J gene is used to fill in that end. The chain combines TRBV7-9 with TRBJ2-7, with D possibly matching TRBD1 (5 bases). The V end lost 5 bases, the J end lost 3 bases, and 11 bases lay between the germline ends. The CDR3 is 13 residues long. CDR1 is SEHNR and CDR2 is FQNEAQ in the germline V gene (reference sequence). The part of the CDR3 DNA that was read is TGTGCCAGCAGCATGACAGACGACTACGAG. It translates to CASSMTDDYE. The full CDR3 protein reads CASSMTDDYEQYF.

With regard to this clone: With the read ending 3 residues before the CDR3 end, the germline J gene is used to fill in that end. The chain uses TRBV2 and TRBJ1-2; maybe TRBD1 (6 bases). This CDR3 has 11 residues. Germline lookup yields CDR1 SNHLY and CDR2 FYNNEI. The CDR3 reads CASRGGGDYTF. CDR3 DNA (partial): TGTGCCAGCAGGGGAGGGGGTGAC.

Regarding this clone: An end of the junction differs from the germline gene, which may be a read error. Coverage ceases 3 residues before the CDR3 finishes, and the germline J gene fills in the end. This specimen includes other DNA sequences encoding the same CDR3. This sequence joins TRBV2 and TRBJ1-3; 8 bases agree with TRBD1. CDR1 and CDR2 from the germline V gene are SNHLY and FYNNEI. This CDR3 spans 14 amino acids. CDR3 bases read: TGTGCCAGCAGTGCCTCCGGGACAGGAAACACG. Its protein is CASSASGTGNT. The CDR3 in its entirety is CASSASGTGNTIYF.

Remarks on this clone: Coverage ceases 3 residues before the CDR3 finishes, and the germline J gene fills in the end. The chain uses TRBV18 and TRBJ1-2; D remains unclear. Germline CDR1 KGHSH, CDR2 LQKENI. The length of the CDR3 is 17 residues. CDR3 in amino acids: CASSSSRTSGGTDTYTF. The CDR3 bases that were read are TGTGCCAGCTCATCCTCCCGGACTAGCGGAGGCACAGATACC.

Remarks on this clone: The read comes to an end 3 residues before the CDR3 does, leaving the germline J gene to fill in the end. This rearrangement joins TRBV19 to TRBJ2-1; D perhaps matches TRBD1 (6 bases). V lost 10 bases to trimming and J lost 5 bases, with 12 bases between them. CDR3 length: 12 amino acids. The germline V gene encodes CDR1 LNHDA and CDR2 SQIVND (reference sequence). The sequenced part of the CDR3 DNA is TGTGCCATTAAAAAGGGGGACAATGAG. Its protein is CAIKKGDNE. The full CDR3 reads CAIKKGDNEQFF.

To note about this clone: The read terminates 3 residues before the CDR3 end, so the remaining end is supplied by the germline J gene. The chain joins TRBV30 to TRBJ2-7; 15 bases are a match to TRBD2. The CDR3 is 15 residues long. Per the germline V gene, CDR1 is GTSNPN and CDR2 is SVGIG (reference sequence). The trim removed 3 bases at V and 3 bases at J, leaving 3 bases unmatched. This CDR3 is CAWSEGLAGGYEQYF. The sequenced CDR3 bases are TGTGCCTGGAGCGAGGGACTAGCGGGAGGCTACGAG.

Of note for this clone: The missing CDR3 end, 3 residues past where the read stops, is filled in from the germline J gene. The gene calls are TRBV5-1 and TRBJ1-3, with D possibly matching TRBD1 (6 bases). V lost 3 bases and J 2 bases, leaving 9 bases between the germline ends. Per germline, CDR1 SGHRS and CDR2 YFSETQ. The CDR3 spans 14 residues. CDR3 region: CASSSPGAGNTIYF. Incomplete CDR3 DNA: TGCGCCAGCAGCTCACCAGGGGCTGGAAACACC.

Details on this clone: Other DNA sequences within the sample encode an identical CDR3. The part of the CDR3 DNA that was read is TGTGCCAGCAGTGCCGGACGGGGAGGAAACACC. This encodes CASSAGRGGNT. The whole CDR3 protein is CASSAGRGGNTIYF. V gene TRBV2 combines with J gene TRBJ1-3; D gene uncertain. Sequencing ends 3 residues short of the CDR3 end; the germline J gene provides the rest. CDR3 length equals 14 residues. V lost 4 bases to trimming and J lost 4 bases, with 11 bases between them. CDR1 and CDR2 from the germline V gene are SNHLY and FYNNEI.

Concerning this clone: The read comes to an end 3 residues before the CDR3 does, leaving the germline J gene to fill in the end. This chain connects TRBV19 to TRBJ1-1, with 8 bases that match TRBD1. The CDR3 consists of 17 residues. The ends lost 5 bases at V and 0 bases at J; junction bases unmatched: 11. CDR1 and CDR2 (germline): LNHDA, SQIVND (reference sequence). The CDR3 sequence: CASSFGQGWSVNTEAFF. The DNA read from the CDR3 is TGTGCCAGTAGTTTCGGACAGGGATGGTCCGTGAACACTGAA.

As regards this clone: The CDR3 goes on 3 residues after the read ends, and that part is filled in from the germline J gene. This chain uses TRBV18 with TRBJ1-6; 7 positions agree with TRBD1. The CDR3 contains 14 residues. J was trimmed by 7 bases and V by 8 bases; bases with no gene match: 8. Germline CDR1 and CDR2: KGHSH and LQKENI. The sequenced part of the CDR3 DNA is TGTGCCAGCGCAAGGGGGACAGTAAATTCACCC. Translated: CASARGTVNSP. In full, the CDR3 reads CASARGTVNSPLHF.

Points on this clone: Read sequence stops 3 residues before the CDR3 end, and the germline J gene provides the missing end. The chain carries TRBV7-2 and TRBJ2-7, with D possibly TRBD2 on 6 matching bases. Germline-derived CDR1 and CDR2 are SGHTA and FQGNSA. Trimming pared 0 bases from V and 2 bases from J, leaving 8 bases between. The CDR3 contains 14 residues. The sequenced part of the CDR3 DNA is TGTGCCAGCAGCTTAGCTGGGACTCCCTACGAG. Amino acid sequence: CASSLAGTPYE. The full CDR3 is CASSLAGTPYEQYF. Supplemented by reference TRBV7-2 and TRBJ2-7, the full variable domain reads GAGVSQSPSNKVTEKGKDVELRCDPISGHTALYWYRQSLGQGLEFLIYFQGNSAPDKSGLPSDRFSAERTGGSVSTLTIQRTQQEDSAVYLCASSLAGTPYEQYFGPGTRLTVT.